The source of this TCR beta chain is a study of T cells in Graves' hyperthyroidism and ophthalmopathy (dated by TCRdb to about 2019). Regarding the complete study: Peripheral blood samples were taken at initial diagnosis, before any treatment was given. Prospective prediction of ophthalmopathy was tested in an independent validation cohort of under 20 hyperthyroidism patients and some 17 patients who later progressed to ophthalmopathy. The roughly 100 discovery patients were randomly split 7:3 into training and test sets. In roughly six Graves' hyperthyroidism patients, the study also compared T-cell repertoires from thyroid tissue with T-cell repertoires from blood. After blood sampling, hyperthyroidism patients were treated with methimazole at a starting dose of 30 mg daily, and ophthalmopathy patients were treated with high-dose intravenous methylprednisolone. A discovery cohort of about a hundred patients, 43 with Graves' ophthalmopathy and approximately 57 with stable Graves' hyperthyroidism, was used to find distinguishing TCR V-J signatures. According to the paper, TCR Vbeta CDR3 sequencing was carried out on 135 peripheral blood samples, which came from some 41 ophthalmopathy, 75 to 80 hyperthyroidism and approximately 17 progressor patients. The research as a whole found: In cross-validation, a model built on a 13 V-J signature told ophthalmopathy apart from stable hyperthyroidism with approximately 91% sensitivity and approximately 84% specificity, and in testing the same model reached 80%/75%. In validation, progression to ophthalmopathy was predicted by the model with 70.59% sensitivity and nearly 75% specificity, a median of about 6 months before onset. Sample size was not statistically predetermined, and investigators were not blinded to group allocation. Most expanded thyroid clonotypes (frequency above 0.001) were also found in blood, which suggests that blood repertoires may mirror thyroid immune responses.

Amplification of TCR beta CDR3 regions was carried out from RNA transcripts. The first round of RT-PCR for the TCR CDR3 was performed with the HTBI primer set and the Qiagen OneStep RT-PCR kit. A second multiplex PCR round built the libraries, followed by size selection and purification. Libraries were sequenced paired-end with 100 bp reads on an Illumina HiSeq2000. The paper's data handling went like this. Raw data were processed with SOAPnuke, discarding reads with adapters, uncalled bases, mean Phred below 15, or no exact constant-primer or identifier match. COPE v1.2.5 was used to merge the high-quality paired reads, and each unique nucleotide sequence was defined as a clonotype. Clonotypes were aligned to IMGT TRBV, TRBD and TRBJ reference segments using MiTCR v1.1. Analysis was restricted to V-J combinations with a frequency above 0.0001, which covered about 99% of repertoires. A TCS score was defined as the ratio of F50 (clonal expansion) to E x V (chaos), with BLOSUM62-based TCRdist applied between CDR3 peptides within each V-J. Welch's t-statistics and random forest reduced 514 V-J features to fewer than 15, which were used in a naive Bayes classifier (R e1071). The Morisita-Horn index was used to measure how similar the thyroid and blood repertoires were. TCRdb reworked the public reads: Q25 trimming with fastp, MiXCR clone assembly, productive beta chains retained. When rows share a CDR3 protein, they turn into one entry using the most common DNA and genes. V and J calls and clone size were set by TCRdb, not the authors. The table for this sample lists 600,000 to 800,000 distinct CDR3 sequences; approximately 40% of them were counted only once. The ten top clones hold around 30% of the sample.

This clonotype occurred a few times. The specificity of this receptor is unknown. Base qualities are not at hand, and no much larger clone is one base apart. Reading the germline V gene gives CDR1 SGHTA and CDR2 FQGNSA. Trimming takes 8 bases off V and 7 bases off J; junction bases not matched to a gene: 11. Reading from cysteine to phenylalanine, the CDR3 counts 15 amino acids. CDR3 DNA only is kept here, 45 bases in frame from base 1. Graves' hyperthyroidism was defined as stable when no progression to ophthalmopathy occurred over 18 months of follow-up. Hyperthyroidism patients were newly diagnosed, had a disease duration of under 2 months, and were aged 18 to 65 years. Any patient with an uncontrolled infection, another autoimmune disease, pregnancy or lactation was excluded. Diagnoses were established on the basis of clinical symptoms, serum thyroxine and TRAb, thyroid ultrasound, and orbital computed tomography. PBMCs were isolated from 10 ml of fresh peripheral blood by Ficoll-Paque density gradient centrifugation. Total RNA was extracted using Trizol reagent, and RNA quality was assessed on an Agilent 2100 Bioanalyzer.

The TCR was taken from a woman aged 40-49 years with Graves' hyperthyroidism. The sequenced sample consisted of blood. The V and J segments used are TRBV7-2 and TRBJ1-6, with 7 middle bases fitting TRBD1. The CDR3 here reads CASSPPPGGNSPLHF. The nucleotide sequence is given as TGTGCCAGCTCACCACCGCCAGGGGGAAATTCACCCCTCCACTTT.